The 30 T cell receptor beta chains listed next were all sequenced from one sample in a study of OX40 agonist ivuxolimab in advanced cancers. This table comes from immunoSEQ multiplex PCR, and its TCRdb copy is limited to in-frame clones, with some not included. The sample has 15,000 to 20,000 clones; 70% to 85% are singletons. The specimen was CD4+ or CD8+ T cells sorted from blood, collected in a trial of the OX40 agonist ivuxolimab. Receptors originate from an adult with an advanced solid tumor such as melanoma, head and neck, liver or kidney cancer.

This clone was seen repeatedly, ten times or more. CDR3 protein: CASSDRNGNQPQHF. CDR3 nucleotide sequence: TGTGCCAGCAGTGATCGGAATGGCAATCAGCCCCAGCATTTT. V usage is TRBV2 and J usage is TRBJ1-5; no clear D gene. This CDR3 comprises 14 residues. Trimming stripped 3 bases from V and 2 bases from J, with 8 bases between. Germline V gives CDR1 SNHLY, CDR2 FYNNEI.

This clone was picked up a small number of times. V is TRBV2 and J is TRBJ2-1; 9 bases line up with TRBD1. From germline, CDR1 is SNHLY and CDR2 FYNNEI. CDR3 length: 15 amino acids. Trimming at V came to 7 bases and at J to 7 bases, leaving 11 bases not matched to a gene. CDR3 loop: CASTSFRTGENEQFF. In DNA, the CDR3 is TGTGCCAGCACCTCATTCCGGACAGGGGAGAATGAGCAGTTCTTC.

The CDR3 DNA reads as TGTGCCAGCAGTTACTCGCCCTCTACTGGCTACACCTTC. It yields the protein CASSYSPSTGYTF. J is TRBJ1-2 and V is TRBV6-5; D not resolved. Per the germline V gene, CDR1 is MNHEY and CDR2 is SVGAGI. The length of the CDR3 is 13 residues. V was shortened by 0 bases and J by 7 bases, with 9 bases between the two germline ends.

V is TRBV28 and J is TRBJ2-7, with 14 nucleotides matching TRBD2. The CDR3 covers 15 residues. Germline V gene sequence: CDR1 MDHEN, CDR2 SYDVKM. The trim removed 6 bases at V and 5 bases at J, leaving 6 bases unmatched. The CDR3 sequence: CASRRTSGRNDEQYF. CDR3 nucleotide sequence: TGTGCCAGCAGAAGGACTAGCGGGAGGAACGACGAGCAGTACTTC.

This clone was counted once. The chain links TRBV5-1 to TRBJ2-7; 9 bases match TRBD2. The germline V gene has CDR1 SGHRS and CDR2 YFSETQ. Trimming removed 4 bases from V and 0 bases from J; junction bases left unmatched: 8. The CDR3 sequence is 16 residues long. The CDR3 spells CASSLIAGARSYEQYF. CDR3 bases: TGCGCCAGCAGCCTAATAGCGGGGGCACGCTCCTACGAGCAGTACTTC.

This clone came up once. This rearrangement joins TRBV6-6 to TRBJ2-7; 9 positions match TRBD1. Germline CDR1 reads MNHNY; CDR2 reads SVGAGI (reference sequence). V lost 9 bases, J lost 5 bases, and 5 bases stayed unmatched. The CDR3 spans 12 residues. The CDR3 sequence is CASRDRDHEQYF. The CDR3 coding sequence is TGTGCCAGTAGGGACAGGGACCACGAGCAGTACTTC.

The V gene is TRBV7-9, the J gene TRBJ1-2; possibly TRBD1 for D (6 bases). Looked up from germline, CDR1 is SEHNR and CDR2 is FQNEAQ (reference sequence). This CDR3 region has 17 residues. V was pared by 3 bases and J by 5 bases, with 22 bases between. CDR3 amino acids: CASSFQGGVRGYYGYTF. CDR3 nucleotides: TGTGCCAGCAGCTTCCAAGGGGGTGTTAGGGGGTATTATGGCTACACCTTC. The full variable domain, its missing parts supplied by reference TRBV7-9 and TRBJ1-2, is DTGVSQNPRHKITKRGQNVTFRCDPISEHNRLYWYRQTLGQGPEFLTYFQNEAQLEKSRLLSDRFSAERPKGSFSTLEIQRTEQGDSAMYLCASSFQGGVRGYYGYTFGSGTRLTVV.

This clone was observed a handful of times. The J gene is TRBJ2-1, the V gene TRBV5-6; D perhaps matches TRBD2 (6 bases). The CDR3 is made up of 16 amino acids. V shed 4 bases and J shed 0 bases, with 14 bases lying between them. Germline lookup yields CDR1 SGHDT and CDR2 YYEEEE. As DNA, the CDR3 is TGTGCCAGCAGCCAAGGCTTCGGGAGCTCCTACAATGAGCAGTTCTTC. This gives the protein CASSQGFGSSYNEQFF.

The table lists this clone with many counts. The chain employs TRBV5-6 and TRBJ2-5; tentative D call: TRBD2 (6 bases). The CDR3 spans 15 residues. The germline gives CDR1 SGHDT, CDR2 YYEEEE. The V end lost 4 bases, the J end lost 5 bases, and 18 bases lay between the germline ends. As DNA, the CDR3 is TGTGCCAGCAGCCGAAGCCCCGGGGGTCATGAGACCCAGTACTTC. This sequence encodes CASSRSPGGHETQYF.

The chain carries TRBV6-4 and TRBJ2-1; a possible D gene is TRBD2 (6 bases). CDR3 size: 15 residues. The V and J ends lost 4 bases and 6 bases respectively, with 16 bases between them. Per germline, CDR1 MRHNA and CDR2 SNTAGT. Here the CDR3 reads CASSAQAGTGNEQFF. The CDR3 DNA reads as TGTGCCAGCAGTGCCCAGGCTGGGACTGGCAATGAGCAGTTCTTC.

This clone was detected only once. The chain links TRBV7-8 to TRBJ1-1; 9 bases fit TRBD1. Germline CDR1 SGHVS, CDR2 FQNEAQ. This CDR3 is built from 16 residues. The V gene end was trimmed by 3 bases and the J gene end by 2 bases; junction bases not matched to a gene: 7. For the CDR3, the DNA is TGTGCCAGCAGCTTTGGGACAGGGCGACGAAACACTGAAGCTTTCTTT. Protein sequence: CASSFGTGRRNTEAFF.

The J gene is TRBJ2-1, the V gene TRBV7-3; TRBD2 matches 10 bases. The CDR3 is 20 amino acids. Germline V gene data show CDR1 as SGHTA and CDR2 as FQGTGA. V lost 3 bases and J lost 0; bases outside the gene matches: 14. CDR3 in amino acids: CASSFWAAASGRSSYNEQFF. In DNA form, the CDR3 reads TGTGCCAGCAGCTTTTGGGCCGCGGCTAGCGGGAGAAGCTCCTACAATGAGCAGTTCTTC.

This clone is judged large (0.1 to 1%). CDR3 nucleotides: TGTGCCAGCAGTTCACAGGGGCGTGAAGCTTTCTTT. It encodes CASSSQGREAFF. The chain links TRBV27 to TRBJ1-1; 7 nucleotides agree with TRBD1. The CDR3 sequence is 12 residues long. Unmatched junction bases numbered 3, after V lost 4 bases and J lost 7 bases. CDR1 and CDR2 from the germline V gene are MNHEY and SMNVEV (reference sequence).

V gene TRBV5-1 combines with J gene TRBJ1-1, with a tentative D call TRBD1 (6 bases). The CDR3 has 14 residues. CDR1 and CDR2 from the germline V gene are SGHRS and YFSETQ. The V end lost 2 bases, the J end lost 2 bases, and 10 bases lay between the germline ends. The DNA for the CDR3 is TGCGCCAGCAGCTTCGAACAGGGAAACACTGAAGCTTTCTTT. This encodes CASSFEQGNTEAFF.

DNA for the CDR3: TGTGCCAGTCAAGGACCGGGAACCGTGTCCCAGCATTTT. Protein sequence: CASQGPGTVSQHF. This sequence joins TRBV19 and TRBJ1-5, with no clear D. The ends were cut back, 8 bases at V and 11 bases at J, with 19 bases in the middle. The CDR3 has 13 residues. Germline V lookup: CDR1 LNHDA, CDR2 SQIVND (reference sequence).

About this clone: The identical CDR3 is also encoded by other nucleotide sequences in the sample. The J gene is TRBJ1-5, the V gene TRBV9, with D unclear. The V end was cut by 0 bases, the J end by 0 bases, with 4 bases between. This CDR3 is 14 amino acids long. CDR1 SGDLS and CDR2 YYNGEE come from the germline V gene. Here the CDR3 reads CASSVGGSNQPQHF. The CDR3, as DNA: TGTGCCAGCAGCGTAGGAGGTAGCAATCAGCCCCAGCATTTT.

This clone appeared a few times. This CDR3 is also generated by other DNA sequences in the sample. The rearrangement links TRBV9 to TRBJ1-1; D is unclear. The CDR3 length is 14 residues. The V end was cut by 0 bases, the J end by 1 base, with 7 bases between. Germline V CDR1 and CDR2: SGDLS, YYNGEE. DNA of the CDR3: TGTGCCAGCAGCGTAGGGTCCGGGAACACTGAAGCTTTCTTT. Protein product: CASSVGSGNTEAFF.

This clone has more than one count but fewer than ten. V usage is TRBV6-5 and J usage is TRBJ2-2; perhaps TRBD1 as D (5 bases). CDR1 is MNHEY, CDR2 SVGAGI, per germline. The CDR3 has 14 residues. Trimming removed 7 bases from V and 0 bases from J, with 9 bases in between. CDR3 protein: CASTEQANTGELFF. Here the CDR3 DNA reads TGTGCCAGCACGGAACAGGCGAACACCGGGGAGCTGTTTTTT.

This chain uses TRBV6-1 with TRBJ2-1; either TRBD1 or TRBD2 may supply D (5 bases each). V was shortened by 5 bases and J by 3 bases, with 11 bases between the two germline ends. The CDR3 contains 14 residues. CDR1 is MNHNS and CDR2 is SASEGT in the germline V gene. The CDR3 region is CASSQGPNYNEQFF. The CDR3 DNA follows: TGTGCCAGCAGTCAGGGACCAAACTACAATGAGCAGTTCTTC.

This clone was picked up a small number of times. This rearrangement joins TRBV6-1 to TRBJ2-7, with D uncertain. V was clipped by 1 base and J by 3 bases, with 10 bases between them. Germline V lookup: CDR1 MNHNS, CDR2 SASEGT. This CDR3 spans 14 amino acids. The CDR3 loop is CASSEDGQFYEQYF. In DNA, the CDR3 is TGTGCCAGCAGTGAAGACGGGCAGTTCTACGAGCAGTACTTC.

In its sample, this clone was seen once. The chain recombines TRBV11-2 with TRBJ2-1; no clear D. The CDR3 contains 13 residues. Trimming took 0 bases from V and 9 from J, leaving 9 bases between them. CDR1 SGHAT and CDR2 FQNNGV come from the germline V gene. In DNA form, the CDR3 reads TGTGCCAGCAGCTTAGATCCACGCGGTGAGCAGTTCTTC. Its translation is CASSLDPRGEQFF.

The CDR3 DNA reads as TGTGCCAGCAGTTCACCGGGACTACCCCCAGATACGCAGTATTTT. It is translated as CASSSPGLPPDTQYF. The chain combines TRBV27 with TRBJ2-3; 7 bases align to TRBD2. CDR1 and CDR2 (germline): MNHEY, SMNVEV (reference sequence). V gave up 4 bases and J gave up 4 bases; unmatched junction bases: 8. The CDR3 is 15 amino acids.

CDR3 amino acids: CASSVSGVGPEAFF. The CDR3 bases are TGTGCCAGCAGCGTTTCGGGGGTTGGGCCTGAAGCTTTCTTT. The chain couples TRBV9 to TRBJ1-1; D may be TRBD1 (5 bases). V lost 2 bases and J lost 6, with 14 bases in between. The CDR3 covers 14 residues. CDR1 and CDR2 (germline): SGDLS, YYNGEE.

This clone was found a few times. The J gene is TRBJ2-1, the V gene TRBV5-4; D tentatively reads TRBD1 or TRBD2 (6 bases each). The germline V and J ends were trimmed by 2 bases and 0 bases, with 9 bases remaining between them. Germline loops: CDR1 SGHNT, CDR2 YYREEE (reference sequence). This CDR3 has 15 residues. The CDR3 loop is CASSLWGASYNEQFF. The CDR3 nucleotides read TGTGCCAGCAGCTTATGGGGGGCCTCCTACAATGAGCAGTTCTTC.

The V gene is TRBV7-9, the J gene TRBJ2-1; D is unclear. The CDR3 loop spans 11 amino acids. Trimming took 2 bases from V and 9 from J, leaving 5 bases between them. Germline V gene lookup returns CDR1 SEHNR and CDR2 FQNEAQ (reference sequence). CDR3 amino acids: CASSLSVEQFF. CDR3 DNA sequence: TGTGCCAGCAGCTTATCCGTTGAGCAGTTCTTC.

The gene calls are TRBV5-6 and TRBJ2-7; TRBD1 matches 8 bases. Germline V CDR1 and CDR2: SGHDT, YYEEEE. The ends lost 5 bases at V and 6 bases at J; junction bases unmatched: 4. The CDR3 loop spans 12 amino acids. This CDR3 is CASSSGGGEQYF. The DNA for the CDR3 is TGTGCCAGCAGTTCAGGGGGCGGCGAGCAGTACTTC.

The CDR3 DNA reads TGTGCCAGCAGCCCGGCGGGAGGCAATCAGCCCCAGCATTTT. Protein sequence: CASSPAGGNQPQHF. J is TRBJ1-5 and V is TRBV7-9; D remains unclear. Germline-derived CDR1 and CDR2 are SEHNR and FQNEAQ (reference sequence). The CDR3 extends over 14 amino acids. V dropped 5 bases and J dropped 2 bases, with 10 bases sitting between them.

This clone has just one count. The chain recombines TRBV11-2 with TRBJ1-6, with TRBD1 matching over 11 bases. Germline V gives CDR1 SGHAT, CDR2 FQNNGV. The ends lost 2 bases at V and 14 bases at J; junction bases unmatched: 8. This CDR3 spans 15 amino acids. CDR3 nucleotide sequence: TGTGCCAGCAGCTTACGGGACAGGGGGTTTAGGTCCCTCCACTTT. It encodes CASSLRDRGFRSLHF. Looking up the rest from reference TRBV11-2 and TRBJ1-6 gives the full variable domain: EAGVAQSPRYKIIEKRQSVAFWCNPISGHATLYWYQQILGQGPKLLIQFQNNGVVDDSQLPKDRFSAERLKGVDSTLKIQPAKLEDSAVYLCASSLRDRGFRSLHFGNGTRLTVT.

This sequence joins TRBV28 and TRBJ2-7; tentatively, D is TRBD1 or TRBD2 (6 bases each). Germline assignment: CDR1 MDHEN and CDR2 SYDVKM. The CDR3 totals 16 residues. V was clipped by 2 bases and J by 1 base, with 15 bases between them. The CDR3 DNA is TGTGCCAGCAGTTTAGGAGTGACAGGACTATCCTACGAGCAGTACTTC. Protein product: CASSLGVTGLSYEQYF. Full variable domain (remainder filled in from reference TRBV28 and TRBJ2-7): DVKVTQSSRYLVKRTGEKVFLECVQDMDHENMFWYRQDPGLGLRLIYFSYDVKMKEKGDIPEGYSVSREKKERFSLILESASTNQTSMYLCASSLGVTGLSYEQYFGPGTRLTVT.

In nucleotides, the CDR3 is TGCAGTGCTAGAGAAATCCGGGAGGGGTATTTT. This encodes CSAREIREGYF. The rearrangement links TRBV20-1 to TRBJ2-3; 8 nucleotides agree with TRBD2. Trimming took 0 bases from V and 14 from J; bases not matched to a gene: 4. Germline V gene lookup returns CDR1 DFQATT and CDR2 SNEGSKA (reference sequence). This CDR3 has 11 residues.